This T cell receptor beta chain emerged from a study of blood T cell repertoires in COVID-19. V was cut by 5 bases and J by 6 bases, with 12 bases left in between. The CDR3 is 13 amino acids. Living in 25 or so US areas, the participants were between roughly 18 and 90 years of age. Cohort placement rested on clinical history that participants reported themselves. The repertoire was sequenced with immunoSEQ multiplex PCR; TCRdb's copy has only in-frame clones and lacks some. The repertoire holds around 500,000 clones, with roughly 90% as singletons. This clonotype was obtained from a middle-aged woman who had recovered from COVID-19. This chain uses TRBV12-3 or TRBV12-4 with TRBJ2-3; possible D gene TRBD1, 6 bases. Sequencing input: PBMCs or T cells enriched from blood (not recorded which). DNA for the CDR3: TGTGCCAGCAGTACGCACCAGGGGGATACGCAGTATTTT. It is translated as CASSTHQGDTQYF.